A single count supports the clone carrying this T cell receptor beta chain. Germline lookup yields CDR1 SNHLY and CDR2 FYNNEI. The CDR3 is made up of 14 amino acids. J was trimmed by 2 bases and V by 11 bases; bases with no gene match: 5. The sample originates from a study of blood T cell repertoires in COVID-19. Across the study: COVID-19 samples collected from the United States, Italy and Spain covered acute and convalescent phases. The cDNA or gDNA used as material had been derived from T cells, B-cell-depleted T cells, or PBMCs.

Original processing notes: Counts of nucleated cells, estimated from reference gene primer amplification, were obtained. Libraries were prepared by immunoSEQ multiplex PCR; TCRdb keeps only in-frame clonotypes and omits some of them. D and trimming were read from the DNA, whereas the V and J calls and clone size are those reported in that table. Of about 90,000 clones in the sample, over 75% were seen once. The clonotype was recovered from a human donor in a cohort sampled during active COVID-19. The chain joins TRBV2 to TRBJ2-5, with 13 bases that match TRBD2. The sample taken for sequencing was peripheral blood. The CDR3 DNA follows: TGTGCCGGATCGGGACTAGCGGGGCAAGAGACCCAGTACTTC. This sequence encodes CAGSGLAGQETQYF. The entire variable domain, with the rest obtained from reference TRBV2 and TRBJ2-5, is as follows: EPEVTQTPSHQVTQMGQEVILRCVPISNHLYFYWYRQILGQKVEFLVSFYNNEISEKSEIFDDQFSVERPDGSNFTLKIRSTKLEDSAMYFCAGSGLAGQETQYFGPGTRLLVL.